This TCR beta chain was profiled in a study of identical twins. Study findings and constraints: In beta out-of-frame sequences, the excess sharing between twins was weaker. The study found that models underestimated out-of-frame TCR alpha sharing in monozygotic twins.

Via MiXCR, TCRdb re-called the 5' RACE reads, giving one row per CDR3 protein. The table includes roughly 250,000 distinct CDR3 sequences, 11% to 15% detected once. The germline V gene encodes CDR1 SGHKS and CDR2 YYEKEE (reference sequence). With 2 bases clipped from V and 8 bases from J, the junction kept 4 bases outside the gene matches. This CDR3 has 13 residues. This clonotype has a handful of counts. The antigen is not known. Healthy Caucasians, and only they, were the donors. This TCR was sampled from a woman aged 18 to 35 in good health. The chain uses TRBV5-5 and TRBJ1-1; 9 positions agree with TRBD1. Sample: memory (CD45RO+) T cells sorted from blood. The CDR3 region is CASSLQGAREAFF. CDR3 coding DNA: TGTGCCAGCAGCTTACAGGGGGCAAGGGAAGCTTTCTTT.